The clone carrying this T cell receptor (beta chain) came up many times. The sample belongs to a study of patients with pleural tuberculosis. TCRdb fed the reads into MiXCR, producing one record per CDR3 protein. The sample shows about 50,000 distinct CDR3 sequences, approximately 7.5% of them seen only once. The TCR was taken from a human donor with pleural tuberculosis.

The CDR3 sequence: CASSHLTGNYGYTF. CDR3 nucleotides: TGTGCCAGCAGTCACCTTACAGGGAACTATGGCTACACCTTC. The V gene is TRBV27, the J gene TRBJ1-2; D is perhaps TRBD1 (6 bases). The V gene lost 5 bases and the J gene lost 2 bases, with 12 bases spanning the gap. From germline, CDR1 is MNHEY and CDR2 SMNVEV (reference sequence). There are 14 residues in the CDR3.